The rows below give T cell receptor beta chains drawn from one sample of a study of T cells expressing NK-cell markers. Reanalyzing the 5' RACE reads, TCRdb keeps one entry per CDR3 protein, without DNA. Here the sample table reports about 400,000 distinct CDR3 sequences. Sequencing was done on a sample of blood T cells: a sorted CD56 or NKG2C T cell subset, CD4+ or CD8+ T cells, or bulk PBMC T cells (not recorded which). The receptors stem from a woman in her forties or fifties in good health. Both conserved end residues are part of each CDR3.

CDR3 protein	V gene	J gene
CASSQEPREEASLYEQYF	TRBV3-1	TRBJ2-7
CASSQSGAGTGELFF	TRBV5-1	TRBJ2-2
CSVEGTDTQYF	TRBV29-1	TRBJ2-3
CASSSSGAETQYF	TRBV7-7	TRBJ2-5
CAISSWTGGFADTQYF	TRBV10-3	TRBJ2-3
CAIASGTGNTGELFF	TRBV10-3	TRBJ2-2
CSARTGSALHF	TRBV20-1	TRBJ1-6
CSAGQGWSGSDPTGELFF	TRBV20-1	TRBJ2-2
CSAGPGTGSSNQPQHF	TRBV20-1	TRBJ1-5
CASSRRTSEETQYF	TRBV3-1	TRBJ2-5
CASSQMGSYEQYF	TRBV4-1	TRBJ2-7
CASSHPGRTNTEAFF	TRBV4-1	TRBJ1-1
CASRESGAGNSPLHF	TRBV3-1	TRBJ1-6
CASSALQGNQPQHF	TRBV7-9	TRBJ1-5
CASSFGRTGYEQYF	TRBV12-3/TRBV12-4	TRBJ2-7